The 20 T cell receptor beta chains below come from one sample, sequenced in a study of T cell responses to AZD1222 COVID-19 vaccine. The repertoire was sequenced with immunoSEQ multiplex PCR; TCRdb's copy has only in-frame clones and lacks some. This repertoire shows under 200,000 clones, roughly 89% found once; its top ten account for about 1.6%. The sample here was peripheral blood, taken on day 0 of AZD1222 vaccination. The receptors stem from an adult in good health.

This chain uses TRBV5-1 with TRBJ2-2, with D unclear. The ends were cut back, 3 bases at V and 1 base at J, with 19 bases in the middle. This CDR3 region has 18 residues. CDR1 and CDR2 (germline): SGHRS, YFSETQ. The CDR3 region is CASSSLLMTTGNTGELFF. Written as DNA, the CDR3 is TGCGCCAGCAGCTCCCTCTTAATGACGACGGGGAACACCGGGGAGCTGTTTTTT. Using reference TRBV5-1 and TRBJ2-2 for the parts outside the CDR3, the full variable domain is KAGVTQTPRYLIKTRGQQVTLSCSPISGHRSVSWYQQTPGQGLQFLFEYFSETQRNKGNFPGRFSGRQFSNSRSEMNVSTLELGDSALYLCASSSLLMTTGNTGELFFGEGSRLTVL.

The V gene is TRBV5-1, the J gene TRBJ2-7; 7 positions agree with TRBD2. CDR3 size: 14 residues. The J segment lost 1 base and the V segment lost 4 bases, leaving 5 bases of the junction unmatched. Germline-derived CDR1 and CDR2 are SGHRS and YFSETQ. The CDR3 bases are TGCGCCAGCAGCCCACGGGAGGTTTCCTACGAGCAGTACTTC. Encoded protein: CASSPREVSYEQYF.

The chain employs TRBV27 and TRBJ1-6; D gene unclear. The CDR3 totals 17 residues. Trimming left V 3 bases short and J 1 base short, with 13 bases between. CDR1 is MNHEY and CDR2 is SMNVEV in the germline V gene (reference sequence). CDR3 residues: CASSFRQRESYNSPLHF. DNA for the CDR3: TGTGCCAGCAGTTTCCGGCAGAGGGAGTCCTATAATTCACCCCTCCACTTT.

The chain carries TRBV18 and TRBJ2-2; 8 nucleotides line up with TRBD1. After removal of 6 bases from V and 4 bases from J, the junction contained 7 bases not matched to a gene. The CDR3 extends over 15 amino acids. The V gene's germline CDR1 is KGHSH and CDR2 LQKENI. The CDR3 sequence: CASSPDRAVTGELFF. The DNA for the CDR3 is TGTGCCAGCTCTCCGGACAGGGCGGTCACCGGGGAGCTGTTTTTT.

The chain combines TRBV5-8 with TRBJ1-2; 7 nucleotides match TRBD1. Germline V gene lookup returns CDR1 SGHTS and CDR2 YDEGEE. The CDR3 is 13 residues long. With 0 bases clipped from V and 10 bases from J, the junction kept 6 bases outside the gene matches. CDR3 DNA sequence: TGTGCCAGCAGCTTGGAAAGGGGGCGCGTCTACACCTTC. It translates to CASSLERGRVYTF.

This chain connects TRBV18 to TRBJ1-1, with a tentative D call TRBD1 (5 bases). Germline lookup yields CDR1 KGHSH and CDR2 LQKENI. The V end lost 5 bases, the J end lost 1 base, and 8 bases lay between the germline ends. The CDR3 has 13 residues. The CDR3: CASSGAGNTEAFF. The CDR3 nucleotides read TGTGCCAGCTCAGGGGCAGGGAACACTGAAGCTTTCTTT.

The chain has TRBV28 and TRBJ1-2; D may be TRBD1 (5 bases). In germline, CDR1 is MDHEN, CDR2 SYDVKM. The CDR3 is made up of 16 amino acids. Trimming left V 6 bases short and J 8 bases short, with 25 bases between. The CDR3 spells CASSRTHRDFGKGYTF. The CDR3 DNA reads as TGTGCCAGCAGCCGAACCCACCGGGACTTCGGGAAGGGCTACACCTTC.

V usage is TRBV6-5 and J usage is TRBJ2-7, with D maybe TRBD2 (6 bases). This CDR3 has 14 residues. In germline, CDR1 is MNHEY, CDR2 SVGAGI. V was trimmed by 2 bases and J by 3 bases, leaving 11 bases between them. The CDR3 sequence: CASSYGRDYYEQYF. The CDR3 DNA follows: TGTGCCAGCAGTTACGGGCGGGATTACTACGAGCAGTACTTC.

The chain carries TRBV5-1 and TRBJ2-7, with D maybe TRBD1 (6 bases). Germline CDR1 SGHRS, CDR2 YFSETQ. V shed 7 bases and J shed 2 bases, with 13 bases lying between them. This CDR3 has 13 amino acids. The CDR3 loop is CASATGPTYEQYF. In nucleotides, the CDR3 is TGCGCCAGCGCGACAGGCCCCACCTACGAGCAGTACTTC. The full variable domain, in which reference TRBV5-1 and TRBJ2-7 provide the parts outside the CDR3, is KAGVTQTPRYLIKTRGQQVTLSCSPISGHRSVSWYQQTPGQGLQFLFEYFSETQRNKGNFPGRFSGRQFSNSRSEMNVSTLELGDSALYLCASATGPTYEQYFGPGTRLTVT.

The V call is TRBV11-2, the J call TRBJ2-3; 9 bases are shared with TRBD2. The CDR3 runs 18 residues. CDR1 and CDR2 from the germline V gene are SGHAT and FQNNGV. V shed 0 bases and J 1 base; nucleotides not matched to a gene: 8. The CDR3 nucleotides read TGTGCCAGCAGCTTAGAAGGACTAGCGTTAGGGGGCACAGATACGCAGTATTTT. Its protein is CASSLEGLALGGTDTQYF.

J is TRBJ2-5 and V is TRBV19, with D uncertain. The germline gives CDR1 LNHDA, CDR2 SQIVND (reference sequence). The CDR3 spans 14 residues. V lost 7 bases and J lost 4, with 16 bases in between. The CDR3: CASMDLGAAETQYF. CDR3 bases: TGTGCCAGTATGGATCTAGGTGCAGCAGAGACCCAGTACTTC.

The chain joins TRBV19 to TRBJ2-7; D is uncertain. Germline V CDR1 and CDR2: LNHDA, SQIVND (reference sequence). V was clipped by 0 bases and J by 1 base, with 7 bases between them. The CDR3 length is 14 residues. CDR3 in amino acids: CASSIEAFSYEQYF. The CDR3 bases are TGTGCCAGTAGTATAGAGGCCTTTTCCTACGAGCAGTACTTC.

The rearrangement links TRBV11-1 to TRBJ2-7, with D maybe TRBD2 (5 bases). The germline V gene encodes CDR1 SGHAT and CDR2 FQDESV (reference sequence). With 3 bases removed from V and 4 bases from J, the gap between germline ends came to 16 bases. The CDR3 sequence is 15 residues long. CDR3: CASSFYAGGSYEQYF. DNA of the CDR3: TGTGCCAGCAGCTTTTACGCCGGAGGTAGTTACGAGCAGTACTTC.

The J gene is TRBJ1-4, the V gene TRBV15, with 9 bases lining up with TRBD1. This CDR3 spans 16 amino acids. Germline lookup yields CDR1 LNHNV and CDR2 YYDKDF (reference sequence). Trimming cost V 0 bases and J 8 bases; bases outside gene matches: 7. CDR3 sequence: CATSRDLQGAREKLFF. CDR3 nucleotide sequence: TGTGCCACCAGCAGAGATCTACAGGGGGCGAGGGAAAAACTGTTTTTT.

The CDR3 is CASSSGMGGETQYF. DNA for the CDR3: TGTGCCAGCAGTTCCGGAATGGGGGGAGAGACCCAGTACTTC. The chain carries TRBV27 and TRBJ2-5; tentatively, D is TRBD2 (6 bases). This CDR3 has 14 residues. V lost 4 bases to trimming and J lost 4 bases, with 13 bases between them. Germline V gene sequence: CDR1 MNHEY, CDR2 SMNVEV (reference sequence).

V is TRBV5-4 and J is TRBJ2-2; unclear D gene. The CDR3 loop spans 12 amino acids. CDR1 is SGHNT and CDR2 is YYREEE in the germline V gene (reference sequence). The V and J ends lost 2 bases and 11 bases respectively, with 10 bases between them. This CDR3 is CASSLMTQELFF. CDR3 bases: TGTGCCAGCAGCTTAATGACGCAAGAGCTGTTTTTT.

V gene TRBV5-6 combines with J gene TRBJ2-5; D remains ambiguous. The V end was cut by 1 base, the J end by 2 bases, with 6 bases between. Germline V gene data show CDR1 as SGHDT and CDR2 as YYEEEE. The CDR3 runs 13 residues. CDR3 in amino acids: CASSLTDQETQYF. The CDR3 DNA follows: TGTGCCAGCAGCTTGACAGATCAAGAGACCCAGTACTTC.

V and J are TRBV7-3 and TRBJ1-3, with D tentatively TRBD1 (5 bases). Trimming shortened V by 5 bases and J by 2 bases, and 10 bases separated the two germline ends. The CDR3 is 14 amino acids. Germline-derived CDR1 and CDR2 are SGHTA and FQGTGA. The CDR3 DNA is TGTGCCAGCAGCCTGGGGGGGACTGGAAACACCATATATTTT. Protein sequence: CASSLGGTGNTIYF.

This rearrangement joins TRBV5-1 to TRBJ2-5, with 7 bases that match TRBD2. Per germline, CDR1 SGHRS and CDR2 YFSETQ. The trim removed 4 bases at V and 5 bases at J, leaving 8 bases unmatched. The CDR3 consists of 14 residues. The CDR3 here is CASSPNGLGETQYF. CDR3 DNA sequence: TGCGCCAGCAGCCCCAACGGACTAGGGGAGACCCAGTACTTC.

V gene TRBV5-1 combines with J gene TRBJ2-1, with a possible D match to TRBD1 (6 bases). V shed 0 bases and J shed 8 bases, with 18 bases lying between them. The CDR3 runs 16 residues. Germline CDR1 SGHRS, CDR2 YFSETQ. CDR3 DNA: TGCGCCAGCAGCTTGGAGCAGGGGCCCGGTCTTGATGAGCAGTTCTTC. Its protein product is CASSLEQGPGLDEQFF.